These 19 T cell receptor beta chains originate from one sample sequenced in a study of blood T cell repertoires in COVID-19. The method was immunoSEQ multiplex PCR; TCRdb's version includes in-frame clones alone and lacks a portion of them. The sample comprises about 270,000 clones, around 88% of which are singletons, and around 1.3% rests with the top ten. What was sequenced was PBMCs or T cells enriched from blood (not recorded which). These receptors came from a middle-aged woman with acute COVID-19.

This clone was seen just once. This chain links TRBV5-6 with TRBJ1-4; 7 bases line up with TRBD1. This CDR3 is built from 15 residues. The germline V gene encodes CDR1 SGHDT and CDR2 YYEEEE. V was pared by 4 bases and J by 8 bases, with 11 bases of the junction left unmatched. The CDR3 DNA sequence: TGTGCCAGCAGCAGAACAGGGGCATTAGGAGAAAAACTGTTTTTT. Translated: CASSRTGALGEKLFF.

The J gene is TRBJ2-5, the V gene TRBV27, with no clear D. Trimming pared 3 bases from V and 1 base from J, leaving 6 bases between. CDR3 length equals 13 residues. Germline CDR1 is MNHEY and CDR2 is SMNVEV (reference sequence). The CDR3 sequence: CASSLQIQETQYF. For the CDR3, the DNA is TGTGCCAGCAGTTTGCAGATCCAAGAGACCCAGTACTTC.

CDR3 bases: TGTGCCAGCAGCTTGGCTAGGACCCTAAGGGGAGAGACCCAGTACTTC. The encoded protein is CASSLARTLRGETQYF. The rearrangement joins TRBV7-6 to TRBJ2-5, with a possible D match to TRBD1 (5 bases). Trimming took 3 bases from V and 4 from J, leaving 18 bases between them. The CDR3 covers 16 residues. Per the germline V gene, CDR1 is SGHVS and CDR2 is FNYEAQ.

The CDR3 nucleotides are TGCGCCAGCAGCTTGGCCCCGGGACAGGGAAACGAGCAGTACTTC. It codes for CASSLAPGQGNEQYF. This chain uses TRBV5-1 with TRBJ2-7; TRBD1 aligns across 9 bases. Germline CDR1 SGHRS, CDR2 YFSETQ. V lost 0 bases, J lost 5 bases, and 6 bases stayed unmatched. The CDR3 extends over 15 amino acids.

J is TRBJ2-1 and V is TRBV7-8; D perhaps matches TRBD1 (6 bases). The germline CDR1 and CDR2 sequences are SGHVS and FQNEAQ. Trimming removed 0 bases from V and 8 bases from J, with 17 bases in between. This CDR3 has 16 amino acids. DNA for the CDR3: TGTGCCAGCAGCTTAGCGCGACCTAGTGAGGGGGATGAGCAGTTCTTC. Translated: CASSLARPSEGDEQFF.

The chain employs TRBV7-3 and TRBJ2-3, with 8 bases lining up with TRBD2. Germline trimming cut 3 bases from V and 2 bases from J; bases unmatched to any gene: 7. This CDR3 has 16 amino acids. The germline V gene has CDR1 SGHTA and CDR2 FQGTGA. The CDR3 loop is CASSLTLAASTDTQYF. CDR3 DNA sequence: TGTGCCAGCAGCTTGACACTAGCGGCTTCCACAGATACGCAGTATTTT.

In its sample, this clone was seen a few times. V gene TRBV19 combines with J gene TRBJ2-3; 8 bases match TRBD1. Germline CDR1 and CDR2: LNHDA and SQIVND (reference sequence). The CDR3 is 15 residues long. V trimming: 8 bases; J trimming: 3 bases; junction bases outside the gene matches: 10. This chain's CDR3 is CASGLTGDSTDTQYF. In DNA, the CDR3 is TGTGCCAGTGGTTTGACAGGGGATTCGACAGATACGCAGTATTTT. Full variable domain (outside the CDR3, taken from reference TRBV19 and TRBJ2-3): DGGITQSPKYLFRKEGQNVTLSCEQNLNHDAMYWYRQDPGQGLRLIYYSQIVNDFQKGDIAEGYSVSREKKESFPLTVTSAQKNPTAFYLCASGLTGDSTDTQYFGPGTRLTVL.

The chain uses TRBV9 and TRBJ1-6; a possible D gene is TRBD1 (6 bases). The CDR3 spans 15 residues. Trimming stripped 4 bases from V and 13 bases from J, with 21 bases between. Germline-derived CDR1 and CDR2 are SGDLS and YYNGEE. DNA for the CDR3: TGTGCCAGCAGCCCCGGGACATTGACGATTGGGCCCCTCCACTTT. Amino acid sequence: CASSPGTLTIGPLHF.

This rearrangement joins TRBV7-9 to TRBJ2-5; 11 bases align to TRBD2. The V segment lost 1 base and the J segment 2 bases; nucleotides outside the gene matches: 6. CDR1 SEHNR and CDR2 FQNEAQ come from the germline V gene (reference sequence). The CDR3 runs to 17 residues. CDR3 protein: CASSLVSGLAVQETQYF. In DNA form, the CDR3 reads TGTGCCAGCAGCTTAGTATCGGGACTAGCGGTGCAAGAGACCCAGTACTTC.

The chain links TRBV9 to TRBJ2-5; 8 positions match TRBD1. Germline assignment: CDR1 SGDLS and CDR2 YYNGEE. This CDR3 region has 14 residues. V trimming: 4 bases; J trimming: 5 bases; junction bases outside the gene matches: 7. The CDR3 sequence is CASSPGQVGETQYF. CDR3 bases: TGTGCCAGCAGCCCGGGACAGGTCGGGGAGACCCAGTACTTC. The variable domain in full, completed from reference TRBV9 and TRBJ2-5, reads DSGVTQTPKHLITATGQRVTLRCSPRSGDLSVYWYQQSLDQGLQFLIQYYNGEERAKGNILERFSAQQFPDLHSELNLSSLELGDSALYFCASSPGQVGETQYFGPGTRLLVL.

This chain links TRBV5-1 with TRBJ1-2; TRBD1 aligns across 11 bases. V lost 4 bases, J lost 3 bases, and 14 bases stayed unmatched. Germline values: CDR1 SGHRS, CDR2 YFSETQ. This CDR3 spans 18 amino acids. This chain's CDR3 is CASSGTWTGGDPHYGYTF. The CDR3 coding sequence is TGCGCCAGCAGCGGGACCTGGACAGGGGGCGACCCCCACTATGGCTACACCTTC.

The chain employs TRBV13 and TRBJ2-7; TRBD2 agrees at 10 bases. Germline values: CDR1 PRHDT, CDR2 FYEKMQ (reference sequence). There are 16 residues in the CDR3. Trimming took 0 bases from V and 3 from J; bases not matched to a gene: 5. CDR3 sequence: CASSLGPAGGLYEQYF. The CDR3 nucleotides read TGTGCCAGCAGCTTAGGTCCAGCGGGAGGGCTCTACGAGCAGTACTTC.

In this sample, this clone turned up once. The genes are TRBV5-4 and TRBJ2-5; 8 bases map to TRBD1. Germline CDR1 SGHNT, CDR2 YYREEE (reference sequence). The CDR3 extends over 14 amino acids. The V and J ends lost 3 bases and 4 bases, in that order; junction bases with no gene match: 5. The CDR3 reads CASSSQGAGETQYF. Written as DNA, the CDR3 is TGTGCCAGCAGCTCTCAGGGGGCTGGAGAGACCCAGTACTTC.

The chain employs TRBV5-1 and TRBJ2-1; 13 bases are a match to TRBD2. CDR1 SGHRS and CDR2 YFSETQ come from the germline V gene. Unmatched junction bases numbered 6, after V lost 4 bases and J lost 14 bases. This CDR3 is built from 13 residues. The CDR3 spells CASSIGLAGDEFF. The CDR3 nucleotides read TGCGCCAGCAGCATAGGACTAGCGGGAGATGAGTTCTTC.

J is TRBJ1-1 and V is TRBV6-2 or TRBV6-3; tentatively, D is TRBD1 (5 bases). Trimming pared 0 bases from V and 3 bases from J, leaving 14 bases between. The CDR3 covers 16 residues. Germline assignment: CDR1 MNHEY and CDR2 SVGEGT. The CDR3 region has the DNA TGTGCCAGCAGTTACTCGAAAGGGGAATGGGACACTGAAGCTTTCTTT. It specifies CASSYSKGEWDTEAFF.

The CDR3 DNA reads TGTGCCAGCAGCCAAAGGACAACCTACGAGCAGTACTTC. Translation gives CASSQRTTYEQYF. The J gene is TRBJ2-7, the V gene TRBV3-1 (or the pseudogene TRBV3-2), with a possible D match to TRBD1 (5 bases). Germline V gene data show CDR1 as LGHDT and CDR2 as YNNKEL (reference sequence). V was shortened by 2 bases and J by 2 bases, with 7 bases between the two germline ends. This CDR3 spans 13 amino acids.

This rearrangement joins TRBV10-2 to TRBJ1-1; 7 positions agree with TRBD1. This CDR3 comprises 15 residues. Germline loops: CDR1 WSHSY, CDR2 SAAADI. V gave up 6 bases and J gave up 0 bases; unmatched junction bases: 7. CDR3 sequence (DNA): TGCGCCAGCAGGTACCCGGGACAGATGAACACTGAAGCTTTCTTT. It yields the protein CASRYPGQMNTEAFF.

CDR3 loop: CAGRQREDTDTQYF. The CDR3 DNA follows: TGTGCCGGCCGCCAGCGGGAAGACACAGATACGCAGTATTTT. The chain is built from TRBV2 and TRBJ2-3; 7 bases align to TRBD2. Germline V gives CDR1 SNHLY, CDR2 FYNNEI. CDR3 length: 14 amino acids. J lost 2 bases, V lost 11 bases, and 10 bases had no gene match.

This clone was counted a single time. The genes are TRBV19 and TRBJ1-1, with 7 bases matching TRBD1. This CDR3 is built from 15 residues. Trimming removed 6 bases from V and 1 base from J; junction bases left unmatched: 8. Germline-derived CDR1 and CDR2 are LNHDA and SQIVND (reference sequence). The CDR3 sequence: CASRGGVSWNTEAFF. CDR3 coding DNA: TGTGCCAGTAGAGGGGGCGTAAGTTGGAACACTGAAGCTTTCTTT.